This T cell receptor beta chain was obtained from a study of CD8+ T cells in alopecia areata. The CDR3 runs to 17 residues. V lost 5 bases and J 0 bases, leaving 19 bases between the germline ends. CDR1 and CDR2 from the germline V gene are MNHEY and SMNVEV (reference sequence). RNA was isolated and reverse transcribed to cDNA, the sequencing template. The repertoire was sequenced with immunoSEQ multiplex PCR; TCRdb's copy has only in-frame clones and lacks some. This table holds about 130,000 clones, 50% to 60% found once. Punch biopsies of lesional scalp, plus peripheral blood, were taken from alopecia areata patients.

This sequence was found in a human donor with alopecia areata. This material consisted of CD4+ T cells sorted from blood, taken at week 0. V gene TRBV27 combines with J gene TRBJ1-1; D gene uncertain. The CDR3 reads CASSPTPWYGLNTEAFF. The CDR3 region has the DNA TGTGCCAGCAGTCCGACCCCTTGGTATGGGTTGAACACTGAAGCTTTCTTT.